A single TCR beta chain is shown here with its context. No antigen is known for it. Multiplex PCR amplified the TCR beta CDR3 region. Its first round ran for approximately 11 cycles with 32 V and 13 J primers. TCRdb passed the multiplex PCR reads through MiXCR, listing each CDR3 protein once. The sample includes thousands of distinct CDR3 sequences, 30% to 35% of them seen just once. The ends were cut back, 8 bases at V and 7 bases at J, with 15 bases in the middle. This CDR3 has 13 amino acids. The germline V gene has CDR1 MNHNS and CDR2 SASEGT. This specimen comes from a study of immune heterogeneity within non-small cell lung tumors. At about 600 ng per sample, bulk tumor genomic DNA provided the template. From each primary tumor, several far-apart biopsies were obtained during surgery. Patients underwent curative surgery for untreated, newly diagnosed non-small cell lung cancer. Whole-study findings and limits: With local tumor mutational burden, local T-cell clonality showed a moderate but significant correlation (R roughly 0.3). Most high-frequency T-cell receptor beta clonotypes were specific to a single patient.

V is TRBV6-1 and J is TRBJ2-1, with D perhaps TRBD2 (6 bases). The TCR comes from a woman aged 45 to 65 with non-small cell lung cancer. The specimen sequenced was lung tumor tissue. The DNA for the CDR3 is TGTGCCAGCCGGCGGGGATCAGTGAATGAGCAGTTCTTC. This codes for CASRRGSVNEQFF.